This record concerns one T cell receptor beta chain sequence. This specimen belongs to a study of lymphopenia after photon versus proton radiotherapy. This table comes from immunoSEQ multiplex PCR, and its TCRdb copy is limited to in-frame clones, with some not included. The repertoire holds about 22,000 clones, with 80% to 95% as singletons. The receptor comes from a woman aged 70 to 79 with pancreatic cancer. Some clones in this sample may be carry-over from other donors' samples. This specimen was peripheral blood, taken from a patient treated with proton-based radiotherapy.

The CDR3 sequence: CASSSGRDEQFF. The CDR3 region has the DNA TGTGCCAGCAGCTCCGGGCGGGATGAGCAGTTCTTC. The rearrangement links TRBV11-1 to TRBJ2-1, with a weak D call TRBD2 (5 bases). V was pared by 4 bases and J by 8 bases, with 9 bases between. The CDR3 is made up of 12 amino acids. Germline V CDR1 and CDR2: SGHAT, FQDESV (reference sequence).